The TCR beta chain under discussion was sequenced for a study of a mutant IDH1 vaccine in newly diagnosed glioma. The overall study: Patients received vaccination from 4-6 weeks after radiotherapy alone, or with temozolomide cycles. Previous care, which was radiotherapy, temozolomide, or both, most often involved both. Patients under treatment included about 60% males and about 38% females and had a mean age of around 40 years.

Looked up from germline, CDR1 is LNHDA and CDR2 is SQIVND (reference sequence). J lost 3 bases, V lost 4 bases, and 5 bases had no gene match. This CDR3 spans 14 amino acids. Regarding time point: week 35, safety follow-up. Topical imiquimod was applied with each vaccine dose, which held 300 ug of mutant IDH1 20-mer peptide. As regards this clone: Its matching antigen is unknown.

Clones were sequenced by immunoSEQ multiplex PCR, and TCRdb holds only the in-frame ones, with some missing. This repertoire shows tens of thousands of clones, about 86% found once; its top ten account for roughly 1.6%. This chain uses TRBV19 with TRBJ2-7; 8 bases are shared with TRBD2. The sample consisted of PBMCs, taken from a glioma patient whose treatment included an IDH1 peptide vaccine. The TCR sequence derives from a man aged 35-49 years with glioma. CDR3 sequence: CASSKSSGLYEQYF. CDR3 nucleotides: TGTGCCAGTAGTAAGTCTAGCGGGCTCTACGAGCAGTACTTC.